This T cell receptor (beta chain) was identified in a study of blood T cell repertoires in COVID-19. On the study more broadly: T cells, B-cell-depleted T cells, or PBMCs provided the cDNA or gDNA that served as material.

The table lists this clone with a count of one. J was trimmed by 7 bases and V by 5 bases; bases with no gene match: 14. CDR3 length equals 16 residues. Germline CDR1 and CDR2: LNHDA and SQIVND (reference sequence). In the study's own analysis: Scientists estimated how many nucleated cells there were by amplifying reference gene primers. Measured with immunoSEQ multiplex PCR; TCRdb has only the in-frame clones, and not every one. D and trimming were read from the DNA, whereas the V and J calls and clone size are those reported in that table. The table lists around 20,000 clones, 70% to 85% of them singletons.

V and J are TRBV19 and TRBJ2-1, with 7 bases fitting TRBD2. The sequence derives from a human donor in a cohort sampled during active COVID-19. Sequencing was performed on peripheral blood. CDR3 sequence: CASSPMSGALVNEQFF. CDR3 DNA: TGTGCCAGTAGTCCTATGAGCGGGGCCTTAGTGAATGAGCAGTTCTTC. The whole variable domain, remainder taken from reference TRBV19 and TRBJ2-1, is DGGITQSPKYLFRKEGQNVTLSCEQNLNHDAMYWYRQDPGQGLRLIYYSQIVNDFQKGDIAEGYSVSREKKESFPLTVTSAQKNPTAFYLCASSPMSGALVNEQFFGPGTRLTVL.